This TCR beta chain derives from a study of control samples from healthy donors and cancer patients. Germline V gene lookup returns CDR1 SGHTA and CDR2 FQGNSA. The CDR3 has 12 amino acids. Trimming stripped 2 bases from V and 5 bases from J, with 6 bases between. Produced via immunoSEQ multiplex PCR; TCRdb's table is partial and in-frame only. The sample comprises about 180,000 clones, 90% of which are singletons, and approximately 1.5% rests with the top ten. The gene calls are TRBV7-2 and TRBJ1-2; no firm D call. The sample consisted of blood. The clonotype was recovered from a woman aged 45-59 years in good health. CDR3 in amino acids: CASSLIQYGYTF. The CDR3 DNA reads TGTGCCAGCAGCTTAATACAGTATGGCTACACCTTC.